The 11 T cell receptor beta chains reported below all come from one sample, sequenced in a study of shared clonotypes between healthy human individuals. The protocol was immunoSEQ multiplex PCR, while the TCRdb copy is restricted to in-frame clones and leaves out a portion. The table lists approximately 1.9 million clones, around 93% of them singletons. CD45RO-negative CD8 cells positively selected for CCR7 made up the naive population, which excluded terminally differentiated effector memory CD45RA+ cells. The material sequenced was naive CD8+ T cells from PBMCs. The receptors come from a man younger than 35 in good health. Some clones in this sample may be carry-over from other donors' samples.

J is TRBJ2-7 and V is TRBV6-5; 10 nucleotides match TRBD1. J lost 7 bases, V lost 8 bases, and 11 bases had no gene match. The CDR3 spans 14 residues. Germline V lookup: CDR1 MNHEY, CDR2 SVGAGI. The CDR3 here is CASGSRDRGGEQYF. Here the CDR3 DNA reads TGTGCCAGCGGGTCCCGGGACAGGGGAGGAGAGCAGTACTTC.

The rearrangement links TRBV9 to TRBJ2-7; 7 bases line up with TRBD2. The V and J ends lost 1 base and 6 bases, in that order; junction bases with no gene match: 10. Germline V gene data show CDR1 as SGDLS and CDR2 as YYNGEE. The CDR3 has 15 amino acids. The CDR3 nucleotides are TGTGCCAGCAGCGTATCAGGTTGGGCGGGAGTCGAGCAGTACTTC. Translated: CASSVSGWAGVEQYF.

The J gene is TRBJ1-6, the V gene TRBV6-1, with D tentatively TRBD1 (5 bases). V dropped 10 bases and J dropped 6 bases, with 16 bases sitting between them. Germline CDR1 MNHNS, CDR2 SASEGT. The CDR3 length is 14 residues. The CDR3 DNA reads TGTGCCATCGGGACTCAACCTGTTAATTCACCCCTCCACTTT. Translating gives CAIGTQPVNSPLHF.

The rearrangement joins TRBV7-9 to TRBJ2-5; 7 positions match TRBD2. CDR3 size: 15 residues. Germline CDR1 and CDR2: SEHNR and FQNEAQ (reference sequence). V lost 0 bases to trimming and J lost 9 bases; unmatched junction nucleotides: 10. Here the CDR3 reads CASSLADPVGGSQYF. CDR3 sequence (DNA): TGTGCCAGCAGCTTAGCAGACCCCGTGGGGGGGTCCCAGTACTTC.

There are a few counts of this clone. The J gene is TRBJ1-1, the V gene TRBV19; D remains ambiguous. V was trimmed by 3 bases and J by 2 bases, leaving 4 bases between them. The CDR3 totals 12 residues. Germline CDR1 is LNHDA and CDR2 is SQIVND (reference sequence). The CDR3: CASSMANTEAFF. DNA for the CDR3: TGTGCCAGTAGTATGGCTAACACTGAAGCTTTCTTT.

The CDR3, as DNA: TGTGCCAGTAGTATATCAGGGGCGAAAGCTTTCTTT. It specifies CASSISGAKAFF. The chain uses TRBV19 and TRBJ1-1; a weak D match, TRBD1 (6 bases). The CDR3 spans 12 residues. Germline V CDR1 and CDR2: LNHDA, SQIVND (reference sequence). Trimming left V 2 bases short and J 9 bases short, with 10 bases between.

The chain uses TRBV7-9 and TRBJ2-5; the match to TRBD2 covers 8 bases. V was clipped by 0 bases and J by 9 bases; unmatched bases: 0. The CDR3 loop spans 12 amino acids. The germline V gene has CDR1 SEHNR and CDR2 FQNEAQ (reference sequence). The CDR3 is CASSLAGRAQYF. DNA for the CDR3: TGTGCCAGCAGCTTAGCCGGGAGGGCCCAGTACTTC.

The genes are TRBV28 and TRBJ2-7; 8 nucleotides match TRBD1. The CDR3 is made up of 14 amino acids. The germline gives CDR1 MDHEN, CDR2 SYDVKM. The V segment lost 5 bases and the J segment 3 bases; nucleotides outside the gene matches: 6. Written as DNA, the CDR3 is TGTGCCAGCAGTCCACGACAGGGGCGCTACGAGCAGTACTTC. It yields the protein CASSPRQGRYEQYF.

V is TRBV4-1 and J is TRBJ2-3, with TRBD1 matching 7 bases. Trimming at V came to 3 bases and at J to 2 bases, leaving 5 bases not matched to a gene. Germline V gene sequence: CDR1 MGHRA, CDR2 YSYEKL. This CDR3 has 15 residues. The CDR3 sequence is CASSHMGQFTDTQYF. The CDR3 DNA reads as TGCGCCAGCAGCCATATGGGACAGTTCACAGATACGCAGTATTTT.

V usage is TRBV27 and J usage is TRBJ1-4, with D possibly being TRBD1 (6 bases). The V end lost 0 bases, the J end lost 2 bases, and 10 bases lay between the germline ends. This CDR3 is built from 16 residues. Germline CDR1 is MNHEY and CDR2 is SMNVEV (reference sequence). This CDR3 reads CASSLSGGLTNEKLFF. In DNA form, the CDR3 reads TGTGCCAGCAGTTTATCTGGGGGGCTGACTAATGAAAAACTGTTTTTT.

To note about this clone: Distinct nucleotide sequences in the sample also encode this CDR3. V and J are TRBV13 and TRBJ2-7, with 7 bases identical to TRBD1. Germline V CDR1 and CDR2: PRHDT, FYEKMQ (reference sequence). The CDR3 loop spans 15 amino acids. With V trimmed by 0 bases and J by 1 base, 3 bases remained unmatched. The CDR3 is CASSLGGGGSYEQYF. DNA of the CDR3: TGTGCCAGCAGCTTAGGAGGGGGCGGGTCCTACGAGCAGTACTTC. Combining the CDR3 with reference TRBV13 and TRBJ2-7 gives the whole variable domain AAGVIQSPRHLIKEKRETATLKCYPIPRHDTVYWYQQGPGQDPQFLISFYEKMQSDKGSIPDRFSAQQFSDYHSELNMSSLELGDSALYFCASSLGGGGSYEQYFGPGTRLTVT.